The 10 T cell receptor beta chains below come from one sample, sequenced in a study of blood T cell repertoires in COVID-19 (dated by TCRdb to the early 2020s). The library was produced with the immunoSEQ multiplex PCR assay. This is the immuneACCESS table as TCRdb keeps it, with only in-frame sequences that have V and J called. A part of the clones is gone; compared with another copy, unresolved V genes explain less than half, and the rest is unexplained. This sample lists some 200,000 clones; around 80% were detected once. Around 13% of the sample is in the top ten clones. Source material: peripheral blood. The origin of the receptors is a woman aged 70-85 years with COVID-19, enrolled during active disease.

The CDR3 coding sequence is TGTGCCTGGTCCAGAGCGGAGACAGGGCGAACCGGGGAGCTGTTTTTT. Translating it yields CAWSRAETGRTGELFF. The genes are TRBV30 and TRBJ2-2; 7 bases fit TRBD1. Germline values: CDR1 GTSNPN, CDR2 SVGIG (reference sequence). With 5 bases clipped from V and 5 bases from J, the junction kept 14 bases outside the gene matches. This CDR3 is 16 amino acids long.

V is TRBV9 and J is TRBJ1-3; 7 bases are shared with TRBD1. V trimming: 3 bases; J trimming: 4 bases; junction bases outside the gene matches: 4. The CDR3 is 14 residues long. The germline V gene encodes CDR1 SGDLS and CDR2 YYNGEE. This CDR3 reads CASSGQGVGNTIYF. CDR3 bases: TGTGCCAGCAGCGGACAGGGTGTAGGAAACACCATATATTTT.

J is TRBJ2-5 and V is TRBV6-5, with D maybe TRBD2 (7 bases). CDR3 size: 14 residues. Trimming stripped 8 bases from V and 2 bases from J, with 15 bases between. CDR1 is MNHEY, CDR2 SVGAGI, per germline. The CDR3 loop reads CASVRGAPQETQYF. DNA of the CDR3: TGTGCCAGCGTCCGGGGGGCCCCTCAAGAGACCCAGTACTTC.

V and J are TRBV2 and TRBJ2-2, with D possibly matching TRBD2 (6 bases). Deletions cut 6 bases from V and 4 bases from J, with 12 bases between. Germline CDR1 and CDR2: SNHLY and FYNNEI. The CDR3 totals 14 residues. CDR3: CASSAQTSTGELFF. CDR3 DNA: TGTGCCAGCAGCGCCCAGACTAGCACCGGGGAGCTGTTTTTT.

This chain joins TRBV18 and TRBJ1-2; no clear D gene. CDR1 and CDR2 (germline): KGHSH, LQKENI. V was clipped by 2 bases and J by 1 base, with 5 bases between them. The CDR3 extends over 13 amino acids. The CDR3 sequence is CASSPGSNYGYTF. CDR3 nucleotides: TGTGCCAGCTCACCAGGGAGTAACTATGGCTACACCTTC.

The chain recombines TRBV19 with TRBJ1-1; D is undetermined. Trimming took 5 bases from V and 5 from J, leaving 21 bases between them. This CDR3 has 16 amino acids. Per germline, CDR1 LNHDA and CDR2 SQIVND (reference sequence). CDR3 sequence (DNA): TGTGCCAGTAGTGTGTTTTTCGGGGATCGGTGGACTGAAGCTTTCTTT. This sequence encodes CASSVFFGDRWTEAFF.

The rearrangement joins TRBV19 to TRBJ2-1; D is possibly TRBD1 (6 bases). In germline, CDR1 is LNHDA, CDR2 SQIVND (reference sequence). This CDR3 has 13 residues. V lost 3 bases and J 12 bases, leaving 15 bases between the germline ends. Here the CDR3 DNA reads TGTGCCAGTAGTATGGCTGGGGGCCAAGGGCAGTTCTTC. Encoded protein: CASSMAGGQGQFF.

J is TRBJ2-3 and V is TRBV5-1; 7 bases match TRBD2. V gave up 3 bases and J gave up 4 bases; unmatched junction bases: 5. CDR1 SGHRS and CDR2 YFSETQ come from the germline V gene. The CDR3 is made up of 14 amino acids. The CDR3 sequence is CASSSGLVPDTQYF. The DNA for the CDR3 is TGCGCCAGCAGCTCTGGACTAGTCCCAGATACGCAGTATTTT.

Concerning this clone itself: Distinct nucleotide sequences in the sample also encode this CDR3. The V and J genes are TRBV6-5 and TRBJ1-2; D remains unclear. Trimming took 3 bases from V and 8 from J, leaving 7 bases between them. This CDR3 comprises 11 residues. Germline CDR1 reads MNHEY; CDR2 reads SVGAGI. The CDR3 reads CASSYGRGYTF. In DNA form, the CDR3 reads TGTGCCAGCAGTTATGGGAGGGGCTACACCTTC.

The V gene is TRBV9, the J gene TRBJ1-5; D is perhaps TRBD1 (6 bases). The CDR3 consists of 16 residues. Looked up from germline, CDR1 is SGDLS and CDR2 is YYNGEE. Trimming took off 3 bases at V and 6 bases at J, with 19 bases between the two ends. The CDR3 coding sequence is TGTGCCAGCAGCGCAAACCCCGGGACATCACCTCAGCCCCAGCATTTT. Encoded protein: CASSANPGTSPQPQHF.